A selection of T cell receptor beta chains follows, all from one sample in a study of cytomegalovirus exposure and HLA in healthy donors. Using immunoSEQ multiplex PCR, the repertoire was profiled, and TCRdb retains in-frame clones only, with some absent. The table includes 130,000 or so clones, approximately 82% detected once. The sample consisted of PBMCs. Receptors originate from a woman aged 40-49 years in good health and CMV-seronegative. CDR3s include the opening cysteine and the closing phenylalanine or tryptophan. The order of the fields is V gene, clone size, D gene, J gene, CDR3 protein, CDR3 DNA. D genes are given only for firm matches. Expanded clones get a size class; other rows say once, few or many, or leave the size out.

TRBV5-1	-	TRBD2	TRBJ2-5	CASSLTTAGEETQYF	TGCGCCAGCAGCTTGACAACGGCGGGGGAAGAGACCCAGTACTTC
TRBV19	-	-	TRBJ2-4	CASSHRTAEYIQYF	TGTGCCAGTAGTCATCGGACAGCCGAGTACATTCAGTACTTC
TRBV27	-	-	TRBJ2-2	CASRRPLGHGELFF	TGTGCCAGCAGACGCCCCCTTGGGCACGGGGAGCTGTTTTTT
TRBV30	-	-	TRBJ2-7	CAWNAGTYEQYF	TGTGCCTGGAACGCAGGGACCTACGAGCAGTACTTC
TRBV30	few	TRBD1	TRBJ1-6	CAWKGTGLPLHF	TGTGCCTGGAAAGGGACAGGCCTTCCCCTCCACTTT
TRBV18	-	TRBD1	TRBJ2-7	CASSPSPGQGGYEQYF	TGTGCCAGCTCACCATCTCCGGGACAGGGTGGGTACGAGCAGTACTTC
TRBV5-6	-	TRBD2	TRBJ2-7	CASSLGLAPYEQYF	TGTGCCAGCAGCTTGGGACTAGCGCCCTACGAGCAGTACTTC
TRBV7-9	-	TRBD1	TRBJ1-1	CASSLGRDREAFF	TGTGCCAGCAGCTTAGGCCGGGACAGGGAAGCTTTCTTT
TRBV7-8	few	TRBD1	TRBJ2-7	CASSFHRGTYEQYF	TGTGCCAGCAGCTTCCACAGGGGAACCTACGAGCAGTACTTC
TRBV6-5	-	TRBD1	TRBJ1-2	CASSGQGPYGYTF	TGTGCCAGCAGTGGACAGGGTCCCTATGGCTACACCTTC
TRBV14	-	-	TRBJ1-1	CASSQSLQDPLTPFF	TGTGCCAGCAGCCAGAGTCTACAGGACCCCCTCACTCCTTTCTTT
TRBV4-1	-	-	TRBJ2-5	CASSQGTLETQYF	TGCGCCAGCAGCCAGGGGACTTTAGAGACCCAGTACTTC
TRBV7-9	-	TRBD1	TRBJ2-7	CASSLVQGARSYYEQYF	TGTGCCAGCAGCTTAGTACAGGGGGCGAGGAGTTACTACGAGCAGTACTTC
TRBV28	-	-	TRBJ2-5	CASSSPGVQETQYF	TGTGCCAGCAGCTCCCCCGGGGTACAAGAGACCCAGTACTTC
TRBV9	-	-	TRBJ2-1	CASSVDSGVYNEQFF	TGTGCCAGCAGCGTAGATAGCGGAGTCTACAATGAGCAGTTCTTC
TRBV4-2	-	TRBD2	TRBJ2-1	CASSQNGLAVSFF	TGTGCCAGCAGCCAGAATGGCCTAGCGGTTTCCTTCTTC
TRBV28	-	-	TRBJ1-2	CASSFQGVFYGYTF	TGTGCCAGCAGTTTCCAGGGTGTCTTCTATGGCTACACCTTC
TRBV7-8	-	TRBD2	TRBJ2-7	CASSLVRGGTSKHEQYF	TGTGCCAGCAGCTTAGTCCGTGGGGGGACTAGTAAACACGAGCAGTACTTC
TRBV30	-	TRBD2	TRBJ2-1	CAWGLAGDGDQFF	TGTGCCTGGGGGCTAGCGGGTGATGGTGACCAGTTCTTC
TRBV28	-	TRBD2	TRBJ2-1	CASSLVSGRQAGQFF	TGTGCCAGCAGTTTAGTTAGCGGGAGGCAGGCTGGGCAGTTCTTC